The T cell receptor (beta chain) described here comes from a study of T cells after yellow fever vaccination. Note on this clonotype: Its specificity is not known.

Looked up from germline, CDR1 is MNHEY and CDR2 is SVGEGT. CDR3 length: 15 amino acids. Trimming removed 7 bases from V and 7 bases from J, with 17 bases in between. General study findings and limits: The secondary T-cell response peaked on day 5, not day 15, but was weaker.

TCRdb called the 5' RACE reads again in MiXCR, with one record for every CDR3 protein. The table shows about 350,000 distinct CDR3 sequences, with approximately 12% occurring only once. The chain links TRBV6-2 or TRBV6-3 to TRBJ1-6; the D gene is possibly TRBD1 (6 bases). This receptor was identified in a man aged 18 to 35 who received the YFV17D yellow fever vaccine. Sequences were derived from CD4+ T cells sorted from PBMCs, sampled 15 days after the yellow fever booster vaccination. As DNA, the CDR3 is TGTGCCAGCACGGGGGCGACTATCCACAATTCACCCCTCCACTTT. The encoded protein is CASTGATIHNSPLHF.